These T cell receptor beta chains were read from a single sample in a study of regulatory T cells in long-lasting Graves disease. Via MiXCR, TCRdb re-called the multiplex PCR reads, giving one row per CDR3 protein. The repertoire holds fewer than 450,000 distinct CDR3 sequences, less than 25% seen once, with less than 25% in the top ten. Sequencing was performed on peripheral blood mononuclear cells (PBMCs), taken when the disease was refractory, from a patient treated with antithyroid drugs. Source of these receptors: a female donor with Graves disease. The CDR3 runs from the conserved cysteine through the conserved F or W. Each record gives: J gene, D gene, clone size, V gene, CDR3 DNA, CDR3 protein. D genes are given only for firm matches. Rows give clone size only sometimes, using once, few, many, or a class for an expanded clone.

j_gene: TRBJ1-2; d_gene: TRBD1; abundance: few; v_gene: TRBV24-1; CDR3nt: TGTGCCACCAGTGATTCCGGGACAGGGTGGCCCTATGGCTACACCTTC; CDR3aa: CATSDSGTGWPYGYTF
j_gene: TRBJ2-7; d_gene: TRBD1; abundance: many; v_gene: TRBV27; CDR3nt: TGTGCCAGCAGTTACGGGACAGGTGACTACGAGCAGTACTTC; CDR3aa: CASSYGTGDYEQYF
j_gene: TRBJ2-5; d_gene: NA; abundance: few; v_gene: TRBV20-1; CDR3nt: TGCAGTGTAAAGGGACAACTGGGGACCCAGTACTTC; CDR3aa: CSVKGQLGTQYF
j_gene: TRBJ2-6; d_gene: NA; abundance: NA; v_gene: TRBV5-1; CDR3nt: TGCGCCAGCAGCTTGGACAGAACCTCTGGGGCCAACGTCCTGACTTTC; CDR3aa: CASSLDRTSGANVLTF
j_gene: TRBJ2-7; d_gene: NA; abundance: many; v_gene: TRBV3-1; CDR3nt: TGTGCCAGCAGCCCGTCGGAATGGGCGGGGGAGCAGTACTTC; CDR3aa: CASSPSEWAGEQYF
j_gene: TRBJ1-1; d_gene: NA; abundance: many; v_gene: TRBV12-3/TRBV12-4; CDR3nt: TGTGCCAGCAGTTTTCTGGCAGGGAGGTTTAGTGAAGCTTTCTTT; CDR3aa: CASSFLAGRFSEAFF
j_gene: TRBJ2-1; d_gene: TRBD2; abundance: few; v_gene: TRBV24-1; CDR3nt: TGTGCCACCAGTGACCTACTAGCGGGATTCCCACCCAATGAGCAGTTCTTC; CDR3aa: CATSDLLAGFPPNEQFF
j_gene: TRBJ1-1; d_gene: NA; abundance: many; v_gene: TRBV27; CDR3nt: TGTGCCAGCAGTTTTCACGGGTCGAACACTGAAGCTTTCTTT; CDR3aa: CASSFHGSNTEAFF
j_gene: TRBJ2-3; d_gene: NA; abundance: NA; v_gene: TRBV20-1; CDR3nt: TGCAGTGCTGAATGGGCCGGGGCTGATACGCAGTATTTT; CDR3aa: CSAEWAGADTQYF
j_gene: TRBJ2-7; d_gene: TRBD1; abundance: NA; v_gene: TRBV10-3; CDR3nt: TGTGCCACTAGGACGGACAGGGGCTACGAGCAGTACTTC; CDR3aa: CATRTDRGYEQYF
j_gene: TRBJ1-2; d_gene: NA; abundance: few; v_gene: TRBV28; CDR3nt: TGTGCCAGCAAGGTACAGGGACCGGACTATGGCTACACCTTC; CDR3aa: CASKVQGPDYGYTF
j_gene: TRBJ2-5; d_gene: NA; abundance: many; v_gene: TRBV11-2; CDR3nt: TGTGCCAGCAGCTTACTCCCGCGGGCCCTCAAAGAGACCCAGTACTTC; CDR3aa: CASSLLPRALKETQYF
j_gene: TRBJ2-7; d_gene: NA; abundance: NA; v_gene: TRBV20-1; CDR3nt: TGCAGTGCTCCGGTCAAGGGGAGAACGGGCTACGAGCAGTACTTC; CDR3aa: CSAPVKGRTGYEQYF
j_gene: TRBJ1-6; d_gene: NA; abundance: NA; v_gene: TRBV7-9; CDR3nt: TGTGCCAGCAGCTTAGCGGGGGTCTATTCACCCCTCCACTTT; CDR3aa: CASSLAGVYSPLHF
j_gene: TRBJ2-7; d_gene: NA; abundance: NA; v_gene: TRBV5-1; CDR3nt: TGCGCCAGCAGCTTGTGGCAGCCCTACGAGCAGTACTTC; CDR3aa: CASSLWQPYEQYF
j_gene: TRBJ1-1; d_gene: NA; abundance: few; v_gene: TRBV20-1; CDR3nt: TGCAGTGCTAGCTCAAGGGTTGGGGCCACTGAAGCTTTCTTT; CDR3aa: CSASSRVGATEAFF
j_gene: TRBJ1-1; d_gene: NA; abundance: many; v_gene: TRBV7-3; CDR3nt: TGTGCCAGCAGCCCCGCACCGAACACTGAAGCTTTCTTT; CDR3aa: CASSPAPNTEAFF
j_gene: TRBJ2-5; d_gene: NA; abundance: many; v_gene: TRBV12-3/TRBV12-4; CDR3nt: TGTGCCAGCAGTGCCCAACAGCTGACCCAGTACTTC; CDR3aa: CASSAQQLTQYF
j_gene: TRBJ2-5; d_gene: TRBD1; abundance: many; v_gene: TRBV15; CDR3nt: TGTGCCACCAGCCGCCGGGACAGAAGGCAAGAGACCCAGTACTTC; CDR3aa: CATSRRDRRQETQYF
j_gene: TRBJ1-1; d_gene: NA; abundance: many; v_gene: TRBV6-1; CDR3nt: TGTGCCAGCAGTAAACAGGCCCTGAACACTGAAGCTTTCTTT; CDR3aa: CASSKQALNTEAFF
j_gene: TRBJ2-7; d_gene: NA; abundance: NA; v_gene: TRBV20-1; CDR3nt: TGCAGTGCTAGAGATCTGGACCCCTACGAGCAGTACTTC; CDR3aa: CSARDLDPYEQYF
j_gene: TRBJ2-7; d_gene: NA; abundance: many; v_gene: TRBV20-1; CDR3nt: TGCAGTGCTAGAGAGCTGGGGAAGACGGAAAGCGAGCAGTACTTC; CDR3aa: CSARELGKTESEQYF
j_gene: TRBJ2-7; d_gene: TRBD2; abundance: many; v_gene: TRBV27; CDR3nt: TGTGCCAGCATGAAAGGACTAGCGGGATCCTCCTACGAGCAGTACTTC; CDR3aa: CASMKGLAGSSYEQYF
j_gene: TRBJ2-7; d_gene: NA; abundance: NA; v_gene: TRBV5-1; CDR3nt: TGCGCCAGCAGCTTGGAACAGGGCACGACCTACGAGCAGTACTTC; CDR3aa: CASSLEQGTTYEQYF
j_gene: TRBJ2-7; d_gene: NA; abundance: NA; v_gene: TRBV20-1; CDR3nt: TGCAGTGCTAGAGGTCGTAGCGGCTACGAGCAGTACTTC; CDR3aa: CSARGRSGYEQYF
j_gene: TRBJ2-1; d_gene: NA; abundance: NA; v_gene: TRBV12-3/TRBV12-4; CDR3nt: TGTGCCAGCAGTTTGGTGGCGTCAGGTGGCAATGAGCAGTTCTTC; CDR3aa: CASSLVASGGNEQFF
j_gene: TRBJ2-1; d_gene: TRBD2; abundance: few; v_gene: TRBV20-1; CDR3nt: TGCAGTGCTAGAGATGGGACTAGCGTATACAATGAGCAGTTCTTC; CDR3aa: CSARDGTSVYNEQFF
j_gene: TRBJ2-5; d_gene: TRBD2; abundance: few; v_gene: TRBV12-3/TRBV12-4; CDR3nt: TGTGCCAGCAACCTTGCCGGGATAGCGGGAGGGCCCCAAGAGACCCAGTACTTC; CDR3aa: CASNLAGIAGGPQETQYF
j_gene: TRBJ2-5; d_gene: NA; abundance: many; v_gene: TRBV20-1; CDR3nt: TGCAGTGCGCCACGGGAGCAGGGGACCCAGTACTTC; CDR3aa: CSAPREQGTQYF
j_gene: TRBJ1-2; d_gene: NA; abundance: NA; v_gene: TRBV7-9; CDR3nt: TGTGCCAGCAGCTCACAGGGACTTGATTCTCATGGCTACACCTTC; CDR3aa: CASSSQGLDSHGYTF
j_gene: TRBJ2-7; d_gene: TRBD2; abundance: many; v_gene: TRBV27; CDR3nt: TGTGCCAGCAGCCGAACCGGACTAGCTACCTACGAGCAGTACTTC; CDR3aa: CASSRTGLATYEQYF
j_gene: TRBJ2-7; d_gene: NA; abundance: few; v_gene: TRBV20-1; CDR3nt: TGCAGTGCTAGAGATCCTAGGGCATCCGAGCAGTACTTC; CDR3aa: CSARDPRASEQYF
j_gene: TRBJ1-1; d_gene: TRBD1; abundance: few; v_gene: TRBV12-3/TRBV12-4; CDR3nt: TGTGCCAGCAGTAAAGACAGGGGGAACACTGAAGCTTTCTTT; CDR3aa: CASSKDRGNTEAFF
j_gene: TRBJ1-4; d_gene: NA; abundance: many; v_gene: TRBV6-5; CDR3nt: TGTGCCAGCAGTTACAGCCAGGGTGGTGAAAAACTGTTTTTT; CDR3aa: CASSYSQGGEKLFF
j_gene: TRBJ2-7; d_gene: TRBD1; abundance: many; v_gene: TRBV6-5; CDR3nt: TGTGCCAGCAGTTACCCACCGACAGGGGCCTCAACCGAGCAGTACTTC; CDR3aa: CASSYPPTGASTEQYF
j_gene: TRBJ1-6; d_gene: TRBD1; abundance: NA; v_gene: TRBV7-8; CDR3nt: TGTGCCAGCAGCTTAAGCCCCCCCCGACAGGGGGCTAATTCACCCCTCCACTTT; CDR3aa: CASSLSPPRQGANSPLHF
j_gene: TRBJ2-7; d_gene: TRBD2; abundance: many; v_gene: TRBV5-1; CDR3nt: TGCGCCAGCAGCTTGGTAGCGGGAGAGCAGTACTTC; CDR3aa: CASSLVAGEQYF
j_gene: TRBJ1-5; d_gene: NA; abundance: NA; v_gene: TRBV19; CDR3nt: TGTGCCAGTAAACAGGGTCTAGGCAATCAGCCCCAGCATTTT; CDR3aa: CASKQGLGNQPQHF
j_gene: TRBJ2-2; d_gene: NA; abundance: NA; v_gene: TRBV19; CDR3nt: TGTGCCAGTAGGCTAGGGAACACCGGGGAGCTGTTTTTT; CDR3aa: CASRLGNTGELFF
j_gene: TRBJ1-1; d_gene: NA; abundance: few; v_gene: TRBV6-1; CDR3nt: TGTGCCACAACGGACCCTCAGGACACTGAAGCTTTCTTT; CDR3aa: CATTDPQDTEAFF
j_gene: TRBJ2-4; d_gene: NA; abundance: few; v_gene: TRBV20-1; CDR3nt: TGCAGTGCCTATATACAGAGGGGGGACCCATTAAACATTCAGTACTTC; CDR3aa: CSAYIQRGDPLNIQYF
j_gene: TRBJ2-7; d_gene: TRBD1; abundance: many; v_gene: TRBV29-1; CDR3nt: TGCAGCGTTGCGGGGACAGCCTACGAGCAGTACTTC; CDR3aa: CSVAGTAYEQYF
j_gene: TRBJ2-5; d_gene: NA; abundance: many; v_gene: TRBV6-1; CDR3nt: TGTGCCAGCAGACCCCCGGGACAAGAAGAGACCCAGTACTTC; CDR3aa: CASRPPGQEETQYF